This TCR beta chain was found in a study of cytomegalovirus exposure and HLA in healthy donors. As for the study in general: The approximately 110 validation repertoires, a later analysis reported, used the same platform as the approximately 650 first-cohort repertoires. Findings of the study overall: TCR beta chains numbering about 160 were designated cytomegalovirus-associated. According to reports, the classifier identified cytomegalovirus status with high specificity and sensitivity. Subsequent analysis found a tendency for first-cohort TCR clusters to co-occur within the 90 to 150 validation repertoires.

The CDR3 has 14 residues. Deletions cut 0 bases from V and 6 bases from J, with 10 bases between. Germline V gives CDR1 LGHNA, CDR2 YSLEER. TCRdb keeps only in-frame clones here, not all; method: immunoSEQ multiplex PCR. The repertoire holds about 170,000 clones, with roughly nine tenths as singletons. Comments on this clone: The antigen remains unidentified.

J is TRBJ2-3 and V is TRBV4-3, with unresolved D. This TCR came from a woman aged 30 to 39 in good health and CMV-seronegative. The sequencing sample was made of PBMCs. CDR3 coding DNA: TGCGCCAGCAGCCAAGATCACTCGTCTGATACGCAGTATTTT. Its translation is CASSQDHSSDTQYF.